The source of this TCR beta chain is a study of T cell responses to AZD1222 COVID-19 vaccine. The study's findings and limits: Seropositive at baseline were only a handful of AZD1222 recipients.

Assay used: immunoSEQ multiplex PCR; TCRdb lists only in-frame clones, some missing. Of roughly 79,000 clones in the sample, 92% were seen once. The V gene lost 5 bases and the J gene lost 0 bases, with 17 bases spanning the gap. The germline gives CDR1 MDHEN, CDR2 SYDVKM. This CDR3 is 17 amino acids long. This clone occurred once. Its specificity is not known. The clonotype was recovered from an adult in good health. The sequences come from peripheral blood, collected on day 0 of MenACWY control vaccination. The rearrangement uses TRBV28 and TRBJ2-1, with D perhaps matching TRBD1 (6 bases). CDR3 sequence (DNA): TGTGCCAGCAGTCCTACTAAGGGGGTCAGCTCCTACAATGAGCAGTTCTTC. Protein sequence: CASSPTKGVSSYNEQFF. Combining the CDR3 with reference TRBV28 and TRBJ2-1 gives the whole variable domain DVKVTQSSRYLVKRTGEKVFLECVQDMDHENMFWYRQDPGLGLRLIYFSYDVKMKEKGDIPEGYSVSREKKERFSLILESASTNQTSMYLCASSPTKGVSSYNEQFFGPGTRLTVL.